This T cell receptor beta chain derives from a study of T cell responses to AZD1222 COVID-19 vaccine. On the study more broadly: Investigators merged groups given second doses at roughly 4 or roughly 12 weeks.

Sequencing used immunoSEQ multiplex PCR; TCRdb keeps in-frame clones, though not all of them. The table lists approximately 120,000 clones, 88% of them singletons, with roughly 4.4% in the top ten. This specimen was peripheral blood, taken on day 0 of AZD1222 vaccination. The sequence was obtained from an adult in good health.

CDR3 sequence reads: CASRPGQLLGRTFF. For the CDR3, the DNA is TGTGCCAGCCGACCGGGACAGCTACTGGGGAGGACGTTTTTT. The V gene is TRBV27, the J gene TRBJ2-2; possible D gene TRBD1, 7 bases. Trimming removed 8 bases at V and 16 bases at J, with 26 bases between. The length of the CDR3 is 14 residues. Germline loops: CDR1 MNHEY, CDR2 SMNVEV (reference sequence).